The clone carrying this T cell receptor beta chain was picked up many times. The antigen is undetermined. These data are taken from a study of regulatory T cells in long-lasting Graves disease. Time point denoted: newly diagnosed GD, antithyroid drugs for less than 3 months. PBMCs were the source of the RNA used for TCR sequencing. The diagnosis of Graves' disease used American Thyroid Association guidelines. A roughly 8.1-milliliter sample of peripheral blood was drawn into EDTA tubes. Regarding the study as a whole: Clonotypes that were public and shared totalled some 2,900 in persistent patients versus around 970 in new patients. TRBV28, TRBJ1-2 and TRBJ2-5 emerged as the favored segments in persistent disease.

Per the germline V gene, CDR1 is LGHDT and CDR2 is YNNKEL (reference sequence). The CDR3 extends over 12 amino acids. Trimming removed 3 bases at V and 6 bases at J, with 7 bases between. Assembly of TCR beta libraries relied on iRepertoire HTBI primers together with Arm-PCR of CDR3 regions. TCRdb processed the multiplex PCR reads anew with MiXCR; each CDR3 protein has one entry. The data hold about 240,000 distinct CDR3 sequences, with just over 20% observed a single time. Here the sequenced sample was peripheral blood mononuclear cells (PBMCs), taken at new diagnosis, from a patient treated with antithyroid drugs. The receptor's source is a female donor with Graves disease. V is TRBV3-1 and J is TRBJ2-3; D gene uncertain. The CDR3: CASSQLGDTQYF. In DNA form, the CDR3 reads TGTGCCAGCAGCCAGCTCGGGGATACGCAGTATTTT.